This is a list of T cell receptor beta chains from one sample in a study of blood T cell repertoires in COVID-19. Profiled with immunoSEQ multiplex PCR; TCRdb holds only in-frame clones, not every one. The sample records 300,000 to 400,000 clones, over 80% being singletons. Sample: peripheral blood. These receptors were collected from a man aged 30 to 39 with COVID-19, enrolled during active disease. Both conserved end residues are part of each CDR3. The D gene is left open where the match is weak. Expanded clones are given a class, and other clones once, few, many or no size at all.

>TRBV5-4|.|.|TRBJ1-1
TGTGCCAGCAGCAACGCGGACACTGAAGCTTTCTTT
CASSNADTEAFF
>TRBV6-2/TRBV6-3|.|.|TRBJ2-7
TGTGCCAGCAGTTACGACTGGACCTACGAGCAGTACTTC
CASSYDWTYEQYF
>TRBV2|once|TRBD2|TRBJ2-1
TGTGCCAGGTATACCGGGACTAGCGGAAAATATCAGCCTAACAATGAGCAGTTCTTC
CARYTGTSGKYQPNNEQFF
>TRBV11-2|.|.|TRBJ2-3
TGTGCCAGCAGCTTTTCAGGGGGCACAGATACGCAGTATTTT
CASSFSGGTDTQYF
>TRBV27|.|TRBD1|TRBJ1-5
TGTGCCAGCAGGAGGACAGGGGCTCGCAATCAGCCCCAGCATTTT
CASRRTGARNQPQHF
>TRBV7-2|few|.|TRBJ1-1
TGTGCCAGCAGCTTACAGGGTGAACATGAAGCTTTCTTT
CASSLQGEHEAFF
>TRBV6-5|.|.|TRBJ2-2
TGTGCCAGCAGTTACTCTCCTTTAGGGGCCGGGGAGCTGTTTTTT
CASSYSPLGAGELFF
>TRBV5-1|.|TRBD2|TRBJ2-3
TGCGCCAGCAGCGTACCACTAGCGGGGGGGCCTAATACGCAGTATTTT
CASSVPLAGGPNTQYF
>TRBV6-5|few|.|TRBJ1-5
TGTGCCAGCAGTTACCACCGGACATTGCCCCAGCATTTT
CASSYHRTLPQHF
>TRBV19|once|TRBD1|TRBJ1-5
TGTGCCAGTAGTAGCGACAGGGGAGATAATCAGCCCCAGCATTTT
CASSSDRGDNQPQHF
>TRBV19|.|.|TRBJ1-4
TGTGCCAGTACCGGGGGGGTGGAACTGTTTTTT
CASTGGVELFF
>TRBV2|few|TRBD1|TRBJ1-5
TGTGCCAGCAGGGCAGACAGGGGGAGCAATCAGCCCCAGCATTTT
CASRADRGSNQPQHF
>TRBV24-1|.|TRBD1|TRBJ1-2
TGTGCCACCAGTGACCCCGGACAGGGGCCTGGCTACACCTTC
CATSDPGQGPGYTF
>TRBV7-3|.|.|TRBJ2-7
TGTGCCAGCAGCTTAAAAGTTGTCGACAAGAAATTAGAGCAGTACTTC
CASSLKVVDKKLEQYF
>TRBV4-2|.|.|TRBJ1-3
TGTGCCAGCAGCCAAGAGTACAGAGCATCTGGAAACACCATATATTTT
CASSQEYRASGNTIYF
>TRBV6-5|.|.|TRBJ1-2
TGTGCCAGCAGTTACTCTTCGGGGGGCGTCGGCTACACCTTC
CASSYSSGGVGYTF
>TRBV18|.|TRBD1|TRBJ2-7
TGTGCCAGCTCGGGACAGGGGGTCGGCTACGAGCAGTACTTC
CASSGQGVGYEQYF
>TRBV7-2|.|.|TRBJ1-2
TGTGCCAGCAGCTTGAGGAGGGAGACGAATGGCTACACCTTC
CASSLRRETNGYTF
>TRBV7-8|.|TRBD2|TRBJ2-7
TGTGCCAGCAGCCCCGGGGTTAGCGGGAGGGAGCAGTACTTC
CASSPGVSGREQYF
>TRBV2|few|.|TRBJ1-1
TGTGCCAGCACCTATGCGGGGGGAGCTTTCTTT
CASTYAGGAFF
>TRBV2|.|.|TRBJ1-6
TGTGCCAGCAGAGGGGGTTTAAGGAATTCACCCCTCCACTTT
CASRGGLRNSPLHF
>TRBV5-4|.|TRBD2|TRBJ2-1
TGTGCCAGCAGCCAGACTAGCGGGAGTTTATGGGAGCAGTTCTTC
CASSQTSGSLWEQFF
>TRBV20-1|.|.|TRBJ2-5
TGCAGTGCTAGTCTACCTGGGGGCCGGGAGACCCAGTACTTC
CSASLPGGRETQYF
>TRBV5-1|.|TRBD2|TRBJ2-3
TGCGCCAGCAGCTTGGGTCCCAGCGGGAGTCGGGGCACAGATACGCAGTATTTT
CASSLGPSGSRGTDTQYF
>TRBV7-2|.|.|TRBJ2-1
TGTGCCAGCAGCTTAGCCCACAGGGAGCAGTTCTTC
CASSLAHREQFF
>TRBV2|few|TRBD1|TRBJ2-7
TGTGCCAGCAGTGGAGGGACCGGGACAGGGAGTCGCGAGCAGTACTTC
CASSGGTGTGSREQYF
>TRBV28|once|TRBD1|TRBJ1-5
TGTGCCAGCAGCCTGGACAGGATTCAGCCCCAGCATTTT
CASSLDRIQPQHF
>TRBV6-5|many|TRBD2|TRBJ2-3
TGTGCCAGCATTACGACTAGCGGCTTAATGAATACGCAGTATTTT
CASITTSGLMNTQYF
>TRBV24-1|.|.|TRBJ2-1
TGTGCCACCAGTGACTCCTACGGGACATACAATGAGCAGTTCTTC
CATSDSYGTYNEQFF